The 21 T cell receptor beta chains reported below all come from one sample, sequenced in a study of T-cell memory formation after mild COVID-19 (dated by TCRdb to about 2021). Library preparation employed 5' RACE. Sequencing took place on an Illumina NovaSeq 6000. The raw public reads went through TCRdb reprocessing: fastp at Q25, MiXCR clone calling, in-frame beta chains kept. One record per CDR3 amino acid sequence lists the most common genes and DNA. This sample comprises hundreds of thousands of distinct CDR3 sequences, around 20% of them detected only once. The ten most abundant clones make up approximately 12% of the sample. The sample consisted of PBMCs or a T cell subset sorted from them (not recorded which). The source of these receptors is an adult woman who had mild COVID-19 (a few samples of this study predate the infection). The sample titles of this study are shuffled in the database, so cell type and time point are left out; the donor was told from shared clones.

This clonotype was observed a few times. For the CDR3, the DNA is TGTGCCAGCAGCCAAGAGGGAAACCTCCGGGAGACCCAGTACTTC. Its translation is CASSQEGNLRETQYF. The chain combines TRBV4-2 with TRBJ2-5; unclear D gene. CDR3 length: 15 residues. Looked up from germline, CDR1 is LGHNA and CDR2 is YNFKEQ. Trimming took off 0 bases at V and 5 bases at J, with 13 bases between the two ends.

V and J are TRBV9 and TRBJ2-3; D is possibly TRBD2 (6 bases). This CDR3 is built from 16 residues. In germline, CDR1 is SGDLS, CDR2 YYNGEE. Trimming pared 3 bases from V and 0 bases from J, leaving 14 bases between. CDR3 region: CASSGTGLASTDTQYF. The CDR3 nucleotides read TGTGCCAGCAGCGGTACGGGGCTAGCGAGCACAGATACGCAGTATTTT.

The sample holds a few counts of this clonotype. The chain uses TRBV7-9 and TRBJ2-7; D gene ambiguous. This CDR3 has 14 residues. Germline CDR1 is SEHNR and CDR2 is FQNEAQ (reference sequence). Trimming pared 1 base from V and 3 bases from J, leaving 10 bases between. The CDR3 sequence: CASSLGQEGYEQYF. DNA for the CDR3: TGTGCCAGCAGCTTAGGCCAGGAAGGCTACGAGCAGTACTTC.

The J gene is TRBJ2-3, the V gene TRBV27, with TRBD2 matching 13 bases. The CDR3 extends over 16 amino acids. Trimming at V came to 6 bases and at J to 6 bases, leaving 9 bases not matched to a gene. Germline V gives CDR1 MNHEY, CDR2 SMNVEV (reference sequence). CDR3 DNA: TGTGCCAGCAGCCCGGGACTAGCGGGACAAGCCGATACGCAGTATTTT. Amino acid sequence: CASSPGLAGQADTQYF.

Only a few counts were recorded for this clonotype. CDR3 amino acids: CASSLGGGEVYNEQFF. CDR3 in DNA: TGTGCCAGCAGCCTCGGAGGGGGGGAGGTCTACAATGAGCAGTTCTTC. This rearrangement joins TRBV27 to TRBJ2-1, with TRBD2 as a possible D gene (7 bases). Germline assignment: CDR1 MNHEY and CDR2 SMNVEV (reference sequence). CDR3 length: 16 residues. Deletions cut 6 bases from V and 3 bases from J, with 18 bases between.

The J gene is TRBJ2-7, the V gene TRBV20-1, with D unresolved. The CDR3 contains 14 residues. V was clipped by 7 bases and J by 6 bases, with 22 bases between them. Germline values: CDR1 DFQATT, CDR2 SNEGSKA (reference sequence). The DNA of the CDR3 is TGCAGTGTTTTGGACGCTTTTGCCTCTGGCGAGCAGTACTTC. Protein product: CSVLDAFASGEQYF.

This clonotype was observed a few times. J is TRBJ1-1 and V is TRBV5-6; TRBD1 agrees at 7 bases. The CDR3 is 15 residues long. CDR1 and CDR2 from the germline V gene are SGHDT and YYEEEE. J lost 4 bases, V lost 0 bases, and 6 bases had no gene match. The CDR3 reads CASSLAAGTATEAFF. Here the CDR3 DNA reads TGTGCCAGCAGCTTGGCAGCCGGGACAGCCACTGAAGCTTTCTTT. The full variable domain, its missing parts supplied by reference TRBV5-6 and TRBJ1-1, is DAGVTQSPTHLIKTRGQQVTLRCSPKSGHDTVSWYQQALGQGPQFIFQYYEEEERQRGNFPDRFSGHQFPNYSSELNVNALLLGDSALYLCASSLAAGTATEAFFGQGTRLTVV.

The chain links TRBV18 to TRBJ1-4; D possibly corresponds to TRBD1 (6 bases). The CDR3 runs to 15 residues. V lost 2 bases, J lost 10 bases, and 17 bases lay in between. Germline values: CDR1 KGHSH, CDR2 LQKENI. CDR3 coding DNA: TGTGCCAGCTCACCAAGGACAGCTACCGGGGGAAAACTGTTTTTT. It is translated as CASSPRTATGGKLFF.

This clonotype has only one observation. The rearrangement joins TRBV5-1 to TRBJ2-1, with 11 nucleotides matching TRBD1. J gave up 0 bases and V 4 bases, and 6 bases lay outside the gene matches. Germline V gene data show CDR1 as SGHRS and CDR2 as YFSETQ. This CDR3 has 17 residues. CDR3 residues: CASSAGTGGSSYNEQFF. The CDR3 DNA follows: TGCGCCAGCAGCGCCGGGACAGGGGGGAGCTCCTACAATGAGCAGTTCTTC.

This clonotype was detected a few times. The chain links TRBV4-1 to TRBJ1-1; D may be TRBD1 (5 bases). This CDR3 has 20 residues. The germline CDR1 and CDR2 sequences are MGHRA and YSYEKL. V gave up 1 base and J gave up 0 bases, with 24 bases separating them. Here the CDR3 DNA reads TGCGCCAGCAGCCAAGCCACGGCGGACTTTTTAGGGGCGATGAACACTGAAGCTTTCTTT. Translated: CASSQATADFLGAMNTEAFF.

This clonotype was detected a few times. Written as DNA, the CDR3 is TGTGCCAGCAGCTTCCCGGGATACACGGAGACCCAGTACTTC. Translated, it gives CASSFPGYTETQYF. This chain links TRBV7-2 with TRBJ2-5, with a tentative D call TRBD2 (5 bases). Deletions cut 3 bases from V and 5 bases from J, with 13 bases between. The CDR3 runs to 14 residues. Germline CDR1 reads SGHTA; CDR2 reads FQGNSA.

V usage is TRBV4-3 and J usage is TRBJ1-1; D might be TRBD1 (6 bases). CDR3 length: 17 amino acids. V dropped 0 bases and J dropped 3 bases, with 17 bases sitting between them. Germline-derived CDR1 and CDR2 are LGHNA and YSLEER. CDR3 region: CASSQDPGGAQDTEAFF. CDR3 DNA: TGCGCCAGCAGCCAAGATCCCGGGGGCGCTCAGGACACTGAAGCTTTCTTT.

This clonotype has only a few counts. This sequence joins TRBV2 and TRBJ2-5; 8 nucleotides align to TRBD1. This CDR3 is 14 amino acids long. In germline, CDR1 is SNHLY, CDR2 FYNNEI. The V segment lost 7 bases and the J segment 4 bases; nucleotides outside the gene matches: 8. Here the CDR3 reads CASKMSTGGETQYF. The CDR3 DNA sequence: TGTGCCAGCAAGATGAGTACAGGGGGAGAGACCCAGTACTTC.

The V call is TRBV28, the J call TRBJ1-1, with TRBD1 as a possible D gene (5 bases). Trimming shortened V by 6 bases and J by 6 bases, and 17 bases separated the two germline ends. CDR1 is MDHEN, CDR2 SYDVKM, per germline. CDR3 length equals 14 residues. The CDR3 region has the DNA TGTGCCAGCAGGCCTACAGGCGGTGGGTCTGAAGCTTTCTTT. Translated, it gives CASRPTGGGSEAFF.

V and J are TRBV5-1 and TRBJ2-2, with 7 bases matching TRBD1. This CDR3 spans 16 amino acids. The germline gives CDR1 SGHRS, CDR2 YFSETQ. J lost 0 bases, V lost 4 bases, and 6 bases had no gene match. This CDR3 is CASSKWTGANTGELFF. The CDR3 DNA follows: TGCGCCAGCAGCAAATGGACAGGAGCGAACACCGGGGAGCTGTTTTTT. Supplemented by reference TRBV5-1 and TRBJ2-2, the full variable domain reads KAGVTQTPRYLIKTRGQQVTLSCSPISGHRSVSWYQQTPGQGLQFLFEYFSETQRNKGNFPGRFSGRQFSNSRSEMNVSTLELGDSALYLCASSKWTGANTGELFFGEGSRLTVL.

This clonotype was observed a few times. V is TRBV6-5 and J is TRBJ1-5; 9 nucleotides align to TRBD1. The CDR3 is 16 residues long. V lost 6 bases and J lost 0; bases outside the gene matches: 6. The germline gives CDR1 MNHEY, CDR2 SVGAGI. The CDR3 coding sequence is TGTGCCAGCAGCCGGGACAGGGTTGGTAGCAATCAGCCCCAGCATTTT. Translated, it gives CASSRDRVGSNQPQHF.

The gene calls are TRBV4-3 and TRBJ2-1; TRBD2 aligns across 9 bases. The CDR3 loop spans 15 amino acids. V was pared by 1 base and J by 8 bases, with 6 bases of the junction left unmatched. Germline V lookup: CDR1 LGHNA, CDR2 YSLEER. This chain's CDR3 is CASSQGLAGLYEQFF. The CDR3 bases are TGCGCCAGCAGCCAAGGCCTAGCGGGACTCTATGAGCAGTTCTTC.

The table lists this clonotype with many counts. The genes are TRBV4-1 and TRBJ2-3, with 12 nucleotides matching TRBD2. Germline lookup yields CDR1 MGHRA and CDR2 YSYEKL. CDR3 length: 23 residues. J lost 0 bases, V lost 2 bases, and 21 bases had no gene match. The CDR3 here is CASSQPGLAGRRNTAHSTDTQYF. CDR3 nucleotides: TGCGCCAGCAGCCAACCGGGACTAGCGGGTCGACGAAATACCGCCCACAGCACAGATACGCAGTATTTT.

The chain joins TRBV5-1 to TRBJ1-4; D is unclear. Trimming stripped 0 bases from V and 3 bases from J, with 9 bases between. The V gene's germline CDR1 is SGHRS and CDR2 YFSETQ. This CDR3 is built from 15 residues. CDR3 nucleotides: TGCGCCAGCAGCTTGGGACGCGTGTCTAATGAAAAACTGTTTTTT. It specifies CASSLGRVSNEKLFF.

The chain carries TRBV5-1 and TRBJ2-7; D may be TRBD1 (6 bases). The CDR3 runs 13 residues. V was trimmed by 4 bases and J by 6 bases, leaving 14 bases between them. Germline V gene lookup returns CDR1 SGHRS and CDR2 YFSETQ. CDR3 DNA: TGCGCCAGCAGCACCGAACAGGGACGCGAGCAGTACTTC. Amino acids: CASSTEQGREQYF.

This clonotype was recorded a few times. This sequence joins TRBV6-5 and TRBJ2-1; no reliable D call. Per the germline V gene, CDR1 is MNHEY and CDR2 is SVGAGI. The CDR3 contains 17 residues. Trimming left V 3 bases short and J 4 bases short, with 19 bases between. The CDR3 here is CASSYQGSLTLYNEQFF. The CDR3 nucleotides read TGTGCCAGCAGTTATCAAGGCTCCTTGACCTTATACAATGAGCAGTTCTTC.